The 19 T cell receptor beta chains reported below all come from one sample, sequenced in a study of T cell clonotyping in hematopoietic cell transplantation. As for time point: recipient sample about 28 days before transplant, after cytoreduction. Produced via immunoSEQ multiplex PCR; TCRdb's table is partial and in-frame only. The sample records tens of thousands of clones, 85% to 90% being singletons. The specimen comprised peripheral blood mononuclear cells, sampled before stem cell transplant. These TCRs come from a man in his sixties with biphenotypic leukemia. Some clones in this sample may be carry-over from other donors' samples.

In its sample, this clone was seen a few times. The chain carries TRBV28 and TRBJ2-2; 10 bases are shared with TRBD1. The V gene's germline CDR1 is MDHEN and CDR2 SYDVKM. V dropped 3 bases and J dropped 3; count of bases not matched to a gene: 10. CDR3 length equals 18 residues. DNA of the CDR3: TGTGCCAGCAGTTTTGGACAGGGGGTTAGTCTTGACACCGGGGAGCTGTTTTTT. Residues: CASSFGQGVSLDTGELFF.

The chain combines TRBV7-8 with TRBJ1-5; D is ambiguous. The V and J ends lost 1 base and 0 bases respectively, with 13 bases between them. The length of the CDR3 is 17 residues. CDR1 is SGHVS and CDR2 is FQNEAQ in the germline V gene. In DNA, the CDR3 is TGTGCCAGCAGCTTAGGGCCAGGAGGTTATAGCAATCAGCCCCAGCATTTT. It specifies CASSLGPGGYSNQPQHF. The complete variable domain, with remaining parts taken from reference TRBV7-8 and TRBJ1-5, reads GAGVSQSPRYKVAKRGQDVALRCDPISGHVSLFWYQQALGQGPEFLTYFQNEAQLDKSGLPSDRFFAERPEGSVSTLKIQRTQQEDSAVYLCASSLGPGGYSNQPQHFGDGTRLSIL.

The DNA for the CDR3 is TGTGCCAGCAGTTCCCCGGCGGCCTCCTACGAGCAGTACTTC. Its protein is CASSSPAASYEQYF. The genes are TRBV28 and TRBJ2-7; D unclear. The CDR3 totals 14 residues. Trimming shortened V by 4 bases and J by 0 bases, and 10 bases separated the two germline ends. Germline V CDR1 and CDR2: MDHEN, SYDVKM.

J is TRBJ1-2 and V is TRBV19; no clear D gene. Germline CDR1 reads LNHDA; CDR2 reads SQIVND (reference sequence). CDR3 length: 16 amino acids. The V gene lost 0 bases and the J gene lost 4 bases, with 15 bases spanning the gap. The CDR3 reads CASSIDAPDGLYGYTF. CDR3 DNA: TGTGCCAGTAGTATAGATGCTCCGGACGGGCTCTATGGCTACACCTTC. Full variable domain (rest looked up from reference TRBV19 and TRBJ1-2): DGGITQSPKYLFRKEGQNVTLSCEQNLNHDAMYWYRQDPGQGLRLIYYSQIVNDFQKGDIAEGYSVSREKKESFPLTVTSAQKNPTAFYLCASSIDAPDGLYGYTFGSGTRLTVV.

The rearrangement links TRBV4-3 to TRBJ2-3; D unresolved. Trimming removed 4 bases from V and 2 bases from J, with 10 bases in between. Germline loops: CDR1 LGHNA, CDR2 YSLEER. There are 14 residues in the CDR3. CDR3 bases: TGCGCCAGCAGCCGATCCGGACCCACAGATACGCAGTATTTT. Translating gives CASSRSGPTDTQYF.

This chain uses TRBV7-2 with TRBJ2-2; D is possibly TRBD1 (5 bases). The length of the CDR3 is 15 residues. Trimming left V 7 bases short and J 2 bases short, with 14 bases between. Germline V gene data show CDR1 as SGHTA and CDR2 as FQGNSA. Here the CDR3 DNA reads TGTGCCAGCAACTTGGACACCCTTAACACCGGGGAGCTGTTTTTT. Residues: CASNLDTLNTGELFF.

The V and J genes are TRBV6-1 and TRBJ1-1; D not resolved. The CDR3 is 15 amino acids. The ends were cut back, 7 bases at V and 0 bases at J, with 15 bases in the middle. CDR1 MNHNS and CDR2 SASEGT come from the germline V gene. The CDR3 DNA follows: TGTGCCAGCATGAGGCCTCTTTGGATGAACACTGAAGCTTTCTTT. It specifies CASMRPLWMNTEAFF.

V is TRBV5-1 and J is TRBJ1-2; 7 bases align to TRBD1. CDR3 length equals 13 residues. V trimming: 7 bases; J trimming: 6 bases; junction bases outside the gene matches: 9. Germline-derived CDR1 and CDR2 are SGHRS and YFSETQ. The CDR3 DNA follows: TGCGCCAGCCAAACCGGGACAGAGAATGGCTACACCTTC. Translated: CASQTGTENGYTF.

This chain links TRBV9 with TRBJ1-2, with D possibly being TRBD1 (5 bases). Trimming took 3 bases from V and 5 from J, leaving 14 bases between them. CDR1 is SGDLS, CDR2 YYNGEE, per germline. The CDR3 covers 14 residues. The CDR3 spells CASSARSGPYGYTF. CDR3 DNA sequence: TGTGCCAGCAGCGCCCGATCGGGGCCATATGGCTACACCTTC.

The gene calls are TRBV7-2 and TRBJ2-7, with TRBD2 matching over 12 bases. The CDR3 is 14 amino acids. Germline V gene data show CDR1 as SGHTA and CDR2 as FQGNSA. V trimming: 8 bases; J trimming: 4 bases; junction bases outside the gene matches: 6. The CDR3 region is CASQVLAGGYEQYF. CDR3 bases: TGTGCCAGCCAAGTTCTAGCGGGAGGGTACGAGCAGTACTTC.

CDR3 bases: TGTGCCAGCAGTAGTTCCGGGGGCTACGAGCAGTACTTC. Amino acid sequence: CASSSSGGYEQYF. V usage is TRBV6-5 and J usage is TRBJ2-7; maybe TRBD2 (6 bases). The germline CDR1 and CDR2 sequences are MNHEY and SVGAGI. Trimming took 5 bases from V and 3 from J, leaving 11 bases between them. This CDR3 is built from 13 residues.

This clone was detected once. The chain has TRBV7-2 and TRBJ1-4; unclear D gene. V lost 1 base and J 7 bases, leaving 10 bases between the germline ends. The germline CDR1 and CDR2 sequences are SGHTA and FQGNSA. The CDR3 runs to 14 residues. CDR3 DNA: TGTGCCAGCAGCTTAGTAGGTTTCGGTGAAAAACTGTTTTTT. This translates into CASSLVGFGEKLFF.

This rearrangement joins TRBV14 to TRBJ2-2, with unresolved D. There are 14 residues in the CDR3. Per germline, CDR1 SGHDN and CDR2 FVKESK. V was pared by 6 bases and J by 3 bases, with 11 bases between. The CDR3 bases are TGTGCCAGCAGGAAGGACCTTGACACCGGGGAGCTGTTTTTT. It yields the protein CASRKDLDTGELFF.

This chain connects TRBV19 to TRBJ2-2; the D is unclear. V lost 5 bases and J 3 bases, leaving 1 base between the germline ends. The CDR3 has 11 residues. Germline V gene lookup returns CDR1 LNHDA and CDR2 SQIVND (reference sequence). Here the CDR3 DNA reads TGTGCCAGTAGTTACACCGGGGAGCTGTTTTTT. Residues: CASSYTGELFF. Full variable domain (missing parts from reference TRBV19 and TRBJ2-2): DGGITQSPKYLFRKEGQNVTLSCEQNLNHDAMYWYRQDPGQGLRLIYYSQIVNDFQKGDIAEGYSVSREKKESFPLTVTSAQKNPTAFYLCASSYTGELFFGEGSRLTVL.

The rearrangement uses TRBV5-4 and TRBJ1-2, with D perhaps TRBD1 (6 bases). This CDR3 contains 13 residues. V lost 2 bases to trimming and J lost 4 bases, with 9 bases between them. Germline V lookup: CDR1 SGHNT, CDR2 YYREEE (reference sequence). CDR3 region: CASSFGQTYGYTF. DNA of the CDR3: TGTGCCAGCAGCTTCGGACAGACCTATGGCTACACCTTC. The variable domain in full, completed from reference TRBV5-4 and TRBJ1-2, reads ETGVTQSPTHLIKTRGQQVTLRCSSQSGHNTVSWYQQALGQGPQFIFQYYREEENGRGNFPPRFSGLQFPNYSSELNVNALELDDSALYLCASSFGQTYGYTFGSGTRLTVV.

V and J are TRBV30 and TRBJ1-5, with D uncertain. CDR3 length: 17 amino acids. The ends were cut back, 0 bases at V and 4 bases at J, with 19 bases in the middle. Germline CDR1 reads GTSNPN; CDR2 reads SVGIG (reference sequence). The chain's CDR3 is CAWSVREQITDNQPQHF. CDR3 DNA: TGTGCCTGGAGTGTACGGGAACAGATTACTGATAATCAGCCCCAGCATTTT. Full variable domain (missing parts from reference TRBV30 and TRBJ1-5): SQTIHQWPATLVQPVGSPLSLECTVEGTSNPNLYWYRQAAGRGLQLLFYSVGIGQISSEVPQNLSASRPQDRQFILSSKKLLLSDSGFYLCAWSVREQITDNQPQHFGDGTRLSIL.

V usage is TRBV28 and J usage is TRBJ1-1; weak D call: TRBD1 (5 bases). Trimming cost V 7 bases and J 3 bases, with 15 bases left between them. The germline CDR1 and CDR2 sequences are MDHEN and SYDVKM. The CDR3 length is 14 residues. The CDR3 nucleotides are TGTGCCAGCACCAGGGTAAGGGGATACACTGAAGCTTTCTTT. Amino acid sequence: CASTRVRGYTEAFF.

The chain combines TRBV11-2 with TRBJ1-2, with 7 bases aligning to TRBD1. Germline V CDR1 and CDR2: SGHAT, FQNNGV. The junction had 3 bases not matched to a gene; V was cut back by 5 bases and J by 3 bases. This CDR3 comprises 13 residues. The CDR3 sequence: CASSPGTDYGYTF. The CDR3 nucleotides read TGTGCCAGCAGCCCGGGGACAGACTATGGCTACACCTTC.

The genes are TRBV11-1 and TRBJ1-4; no clear D. Germline-derived CDR1 and CDR2 are SGHAT and FQDESV (reference sequence). The germline V and J ends were trimmed by 5 bases and 5 bases, with 12 bases remaining between them. The CDR3 contains 14 residues. For the CDR3, the DNA is TGTGCCAGCAGCCTTACTTGGCCAAATGAAAAACTGTTTTTT. This codes for CASSLTWPNEKLFF. The complete variable domain, with remaining parts taken from reference TRBV11-1 and TRBJ1-4, reads EAEVAQSPRYKITEKSQAVAFWCDPISGHATLYWYRQILGQGPELLVQFQDESVVDDSQLPKDRFSAERLKGVDSTLKIQPAELGDSAMYLCASSLTWPNEKLFFGSGTQLSVL.